Listed below are T cell receptor beta chains from one sample, sequenced in a study of blood T cell repertoires in COVID-19. The assay was immunoSEQ multiplex PCR, and TCRdb's table has in-frame clones only and misses some. The table lists fewer than 150,000 clones, over 75% of them singletons. Material for sequencing was peripheral blood. These receptors came from a man between 50 and 59 years old with acute or convalescent COVID-19. The conserved cysteine and the conserved F or W are not part of the CDR3 here. The order of the fields is CDR3 protein, J gene, V gene.

cdr3_aa: ATSDSGLGQETQY; j_call: TRBJ2-5; v_call: TRBV24-1
cdr3_aa: ASSLDATAEAF; j_call: TRBJ1-1; v_call: TRBV7-8
cdr3_aa: ASRLSYNSPLH; j_call: TRBJ1-6; v_call: TRBV6-5
cdr3_aa: ASSSGTSGYEQY; j_call: TRBJ2-7; v_call: TRBV9
cdr3_aa: ASSRQINQPQH; j_call: TRBJ1-5; v_call: TRBV3-1/TRBV3-2
cdr3_aa: ASSLRTAYGYT; j_call: TRBJ1-2; v_call: TRBV12-3/TRBV12-4
cdr3_aa: ASSEYKNTEAF; j_call: TRBJ1-1; v_call: TRBV6-4
cdr3_aa: ASSADRGHSGANVLT; j_call: TRBJ2-6; v_call: TRBV5-4
cdr3_aa: ASSYSRGSGNTIY; j_call: TRBJ1-3; v_call: TRBV6-5
cdr3_aa: ASSGLAGADNEQF; j_call: TRBJ2-1; v_call: TRBV3-1/TRBV3-2